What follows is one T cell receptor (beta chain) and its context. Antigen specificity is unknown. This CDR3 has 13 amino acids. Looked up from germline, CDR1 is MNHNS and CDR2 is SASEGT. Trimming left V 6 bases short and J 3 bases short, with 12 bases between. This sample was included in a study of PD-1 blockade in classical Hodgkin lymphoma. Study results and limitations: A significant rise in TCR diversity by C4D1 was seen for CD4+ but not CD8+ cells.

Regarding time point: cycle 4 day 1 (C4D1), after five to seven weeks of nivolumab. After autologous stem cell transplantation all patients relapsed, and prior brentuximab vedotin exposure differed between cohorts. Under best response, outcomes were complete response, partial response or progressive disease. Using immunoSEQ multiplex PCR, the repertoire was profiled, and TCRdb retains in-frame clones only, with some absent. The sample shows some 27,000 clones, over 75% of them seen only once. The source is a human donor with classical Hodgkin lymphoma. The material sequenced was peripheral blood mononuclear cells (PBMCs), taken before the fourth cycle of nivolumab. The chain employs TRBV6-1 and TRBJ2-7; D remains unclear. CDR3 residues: CASSVKTFYEQYF. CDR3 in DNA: TGTGCCAGCAGCGTAAAGACATTCTACGAGCAGTACTTC.